This TCR beta chain is drawn from a study of cytomegalovirus exposure and HLA in healthy donors. As regards this clone: Its antigen is undetermined.

CDR3 size: 15 residues. The germline V gene has CDR1 MNHEY and CDR2 SVGAGI. Trimming pared 5 bases from V and 5 bases from J, leaving 15 bases between. PCR primers comprised 60 Vbeta and 13 Jbeta primers. The method was immunoSEQ multiplex PCR; TCRdb's version includes in-frame clones alone and lacks a portion of them. The sample has about 140,000 clones, 60% to 80% seen once. Notes on the study in general: Many donors shared some public TCRs, even though most TCR sequences were rare. Later on, an analysis showed TCR association rates differing by HLA locus, with DRB1 the most and HLA-C the fewest. Some V segments (TRBV6-2 and TRBV6-3 among them) were excluded as indistinguishable. Specificity for CMV antigens was confirmed in vitro for a few of the CMV-associated chains.

Sequencing input: PBMCs. The chain uses TRBV6-5 and TRBJ1-4; D is unclear. This clonotype was obtained from a woman between 50 and 59 years old in good health and CMV-seronegative. CDR3 region: CASSQSRAWNEKLFF. The CDR3 DNA sequence: TGTGCCAGCAGTCAGTCGAGGGCGTGGAATGAAAAACTGTTTTTT.